This T cell receptor beta chain stems from a study of vaccination effects on CD4 cells after COVID-19. V lost 9 bases, J lost 6 bases, and 14 bases stayed unmatched. This CDR3 comprises 14 residues. Germline V gene data show CDR1 as LNHDA and CDR2 as SQIVND (reference sequence). At the end of about 10 days of culture, CD4+ T cells were isolated. On day 3 and again on day 7, half the medium was replaced with IL-2 medium. This clone came up a few times. Its target is not known. Some clones are missing from TCRdb's copy, which holds only in-frame ones; the method was immunoSEQ multiplex PCR. The sample shows 37,000 or so clones, 68% of them seen only once.

The TCR was taken from a human donor who received a COVID-19 vaccine. The chain links TRBV19 to TRBJ2-7; 7 bases fit TRBD1. This specimen consisted of CD4+ T cells from PBMCs cultured without peptide, obtained before COVID-19 vaccination. The CDR3 here is CASRDRRGPSEQYF. CDR3 DNA sequence: TGTGCCAGCAGGGACAGAAGGGGGCCGTCCGAGCAGTACTTC.